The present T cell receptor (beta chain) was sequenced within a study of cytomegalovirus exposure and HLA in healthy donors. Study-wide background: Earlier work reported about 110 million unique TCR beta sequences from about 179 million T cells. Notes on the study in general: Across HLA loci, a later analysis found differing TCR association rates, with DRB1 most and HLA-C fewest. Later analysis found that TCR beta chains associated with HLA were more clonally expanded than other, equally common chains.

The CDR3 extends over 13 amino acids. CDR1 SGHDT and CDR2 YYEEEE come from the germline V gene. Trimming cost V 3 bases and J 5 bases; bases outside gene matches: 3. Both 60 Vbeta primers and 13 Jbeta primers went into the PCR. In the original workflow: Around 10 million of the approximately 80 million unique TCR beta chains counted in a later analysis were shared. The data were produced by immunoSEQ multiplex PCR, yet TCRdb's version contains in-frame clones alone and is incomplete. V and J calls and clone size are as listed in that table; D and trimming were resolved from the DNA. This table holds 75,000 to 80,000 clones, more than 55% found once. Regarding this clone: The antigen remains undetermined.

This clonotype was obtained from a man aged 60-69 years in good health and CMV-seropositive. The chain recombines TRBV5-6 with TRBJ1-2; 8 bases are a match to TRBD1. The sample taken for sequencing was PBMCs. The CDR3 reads CASSSRGPYGYTF. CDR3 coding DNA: TGTGCCAGCAGCTCCAGGGGGCCGTATGGCTACACCTTC.